The sequence of this T cell receptor (beta chain) was determined in a study of cytomegalovirus exposure and HLA in healthy donors. PCR used 60 Vbeta primers and 13 Jbeta primers. The method was immunoSEQ multiplex PCR; TCRdb's version includes in-frame clones alone and lacks a portion of them. The profile shows roughly 150,000 clones, roughly 80% of them singletons. Notes on this clone: Its antigen is still unknown.

Broader study findings: Several top significant clusters appeared, in a later analysis, to be linked to common viral pathogens. Association of 16,951 TCR beta sequences with HLA alleles was found at 0.05 false discovery rate in a later analysis.

This CDR3 is 15 amino acids long. CDR1 and CDR2 from the germline V gene are MNHNS and SASEGT. Deletions cut 3 bases from V and 4 bases from J, with 14 bases between. Donors showed nominal health when sampled, although they likely had unrecorded immune exposures. V usage is TRBV6-1 and J usage is TRBJ2-3, with a weak D call TRBD1 (5 bases). The receptor's source is a female donor in good health and CMV-seronegative. The specimen sequenced was PBMCs. This CDR3 is CASSEDQGGADTQYF. The CDR3 nucleotides are TGTGCCAGCAGTGAGGATCAGGGTGGGGCAGATACGCAGTATTTT.